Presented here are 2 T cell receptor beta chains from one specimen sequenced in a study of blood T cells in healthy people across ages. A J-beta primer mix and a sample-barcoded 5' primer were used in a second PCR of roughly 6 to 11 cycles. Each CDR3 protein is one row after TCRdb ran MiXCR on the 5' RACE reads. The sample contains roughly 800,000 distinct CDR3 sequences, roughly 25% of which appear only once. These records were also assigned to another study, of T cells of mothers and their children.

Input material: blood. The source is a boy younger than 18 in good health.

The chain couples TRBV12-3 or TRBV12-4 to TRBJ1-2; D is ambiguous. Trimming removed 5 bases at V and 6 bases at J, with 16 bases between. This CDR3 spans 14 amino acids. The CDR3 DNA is TGTGCCAGCAGTCCGCCTATCCCCTTGGATGGCTACACCTTC. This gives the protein CASSPPIPLDGYTF.

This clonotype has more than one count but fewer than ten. This CDR3 reads CASSESWGQGGYGYTF. DNA for the CDR3: TGTGCCAGCAGTGAATCGTGGGGACAGGGTGGCTATGGCTACACCTTC. This rearrangement joins TRBV25-1 to TRBJ1-2; 9 bases align to TRBD1. The CDR3 is 16 residues long. J lost 4 bases, V lost 1 base, and 7 bases had no gene match. The germline V gene has CDR1 MGHDK and CDR2 SYGVNS.